The entry below gives a single T cell receptor beta chain sequence along with its context. This CDR3 spans 16 amino acids. CDR1 and CDR2 (germline): SEHNR, FQNEAQ (reference sequence). Trimming cost V 5 bases and J 6 bases; bases outside gene matches: 9. This sample was included in a study of cytomegalovirus exposure and HLA in healthy donors. About the study: An earlier analysis identified 110 million or so unique TCR beta sequences in about 200 million T cells.

The study ran its PCR with 60 Vbeta and 13 Jbeta primers. In the authors' workflow: There were tens of millions of unique TCR beta chains by a later count, and approximately 11 million of them were shared. The method was immunoSEQ multiplex PCR; TCRdb's version includes in-frame clones alone and lacks a portion of them. The DNA was the basis for D and trimming; V, J and clone size are from that table. The table has 150,000 or so clones, 70% to 80% seen once. The chain carries TRBV7-9 and TRBJ2-2; 10 nucleotides align to TRBD2. Sequenced: PBMCs. The receptor comes from a woman in her thirties or forties in good health and CMV-seronegative. Written as DNA, the CDR3 is TGTGCCAGCAGCCAAAACCTAGCGGGGGAGCCCGGGGAGCTGTTTTTT. Its translation is CASSQNLAGEPGELFF.